The next 30 T cell receptor beta chains were all read from a single sample in a study of T cell responses to AZD1222 COVID-19 vaccine. TCRdb's table, derived via immunoSEQ multiplex PCR, lists solely in-frame clones and lacks some. The sample holds more than 60,000 clones, roughly 82% seen once. This sample comprised peripheral blood, obtained on day 0 of AZD1222 vaccination. All receptors derive from an adult in good health.

This chain links TRBV10-3 with TRBJ2-3; 12 nucleotides line up with TRBD1. Germline V gives CDR1 ENHRY, CDR2 SYGVKD. The CDR3 consists of 18 residues. The V segment lost 4 bases and the J segment 5 bases; nucleotides outside the gene matches: 13. CDR3 nucleotides: TGTGCCATCAGTGTCCAAATCCCCGGGACAGGGGGCGGAGATACGCAGTATTTT. Translating it yields CAISVQIPGTGGGDTQYF.

The rearrangement joins TRBV4-1 to TRBJ1-6, with D tentatively TRBD1 (6 bases). The germline CDR1 and CDR2 sequences are MGHRA and YSYEKL. The germline V and J ends were trimmed by 6 bases and 5 bases, with 17 bases remaining between them. This CDR3 contains 16 residues. The CDR3: CASRSNRDKNNSPLHF. DNA for the CDR3: TGCGCCAGCAGATCAAACAGGGACAAGAATAATTCACCCCTCCACTTT.

The V call is TRBV7-2, the J call TRBJ1-1, with D uncertain. Trimming stripped 2 bases from V and 6 bases from J, with 10 bases between. In germline, CDR1 is SGHTA, CDR2 FQGNSA. The CDR3 contains 13 residues. The DNA of the CDR3 is TGTGCCAGCAGCTTACAGGTTACAGCTGAAGCTTTCTTT. Protein sequence: CASSLQVTAEAFF.

The V gene is TRBV27, the J gene TRBJ1-1, with a possible D match to TRBD1 (5 bases). The CDR3 contains 14 residues. Trimming pared 1 base from V and 1 base from J, leaving 7 bases between. CDR1 is MNHEY and CDR2 is SMNVEV in the germline V gene (reference sequence). The DNA of the CDR3 is TGTGCCAGCAGTTTATATACAGGGAACACTGAAGCTTTCTTT. This codes for CASSLYTGNTEAFF.

The gene calls are TRBV6-5 and TRBJ1-2; a possible D gene is TRBD1 (5 bases). The CDR3 consists of 15 residues. Trimming took 0 bases from V and 4 from J, leaving 12 bases between them. Germline values: CDR1 MNHEY, CDR2 SVGAGI. This CDR3 reads CASSYSRQYIYGYTF. CDR3 nucleotides: TGTGCCAGCAGTTACTCTCGACAGTATATCTATGGCTACACCTTC.

This clone has only one observation. CDR3 bases: TGCGCCAGCAGCCCTATCGGGACTAGCGGAGAGACCCAGTACTTC. Its translation: CASSPIGTSGETQYF. The chain is built from TRBV4-3 and TRBJ2-5; 11 bases align to TRBD2. CDR3 length: 15 residues. Germline lookup yields CDR1 LGHNA and CDR2 YSLEER. The trim removed 4 bases at V and 4 bases at J, leaving 5 bases unmatched.

V and J are TRBV27 and TRBJ1-1, with D perhaps TRBD1 (5 bases). This CDR3 region has 11 residues. Germline V gene sequence: CDR1 MNHEY, CDR2 SMNVEV (reference sequence). The V end lost 7 bases, the J end lost 4 bases, and 7 bases lay between the germline ends. CDR3 region: CASTQGTEAFF. In nucleotides, the CDR3 is TGTGCCAGCACCCAGGGCACTGAAGCTTTCTTT.

The V call is TRBV5-4, the J call TRBJ1-2; a possible D gene is TRBD1 (5 bases). This CDR3 has 14 amino acids. Trimming took 6 bases from V and 4 from J, leaving 16 bases between them. Per germline, CDR1 SGHNT and CDR2 YYREEE (reference sequence). This CDR3 reads CASTPAGTPYGYTF. The CDR3 DNA is TGTGCCAGCACCCCCGCCGGGACGCCCTATGGCTACACCTTC.

This clone was picked up one time. The chain carries TRBV6-5 and TRBJ1-1; D unresolved. CDR1 is MNHEY, CDR2 SVGAGI, per germline. The CDR3 contains 14 residues. V dropped 0 bases and J dropped 4 bases, with 9 bases sitting between them. DNA of the CDR3: TGTGCCAGCAGTTACTCGCAGGCCCCCACTGAAGCTTTCTTT. Amino acid sequence: CASSYSQAPTEAFF.

J is TRBJ1-3 and V is TRBV13; D is uncertain. The CDR3 contains 13 residues. Germline V gives CDR1 PRHDT, CDR2 FYEKMQ (reference sequence). V was cut by 3 bases and J by 0 bases, with 3 bases left in between. CDR3: CASSLGSGNTIYF. The CDR3 DNA reads TGTGCCAGCAGCTTGGGCTCTGGAAACACCATATATTTT.

The chain carries TRBV12-3 or TRBV12-4 and TRBJ2-3; a weak D match, TRBD1 (5 bases). V was shortened by 7 bases and J by 5 bases, with 10 bases between the two germline ends. The CDR3 is 12 residues long. The CDR3 reads CASTLGLDTQYF. CDR3 DNA: TGTGCCAGCACCCTGGGGCTAGATACGCAGTATTTT.

V and J are TRBV5-6 and TRBJ2-1, with TRBD2 matching 8 bases. Germline CDR1 and CDR2: SGHDT and YYEEEE. The trim removed 0 bases at V and 4 bases at J, leaving 3 bases unmatched. The CDR3 has 15 amino acids. CDR3 in DNA: TGTGCCAGCAGCTTGGAAGTAGCGGGGTACAATGAGCAGTTCTTC. This sequence encodes CASSLEVAGYNEQFF.

The chain combines TRBV7-3 with TRBJ2-1; the D gene is possibly TRBD1 (5 bases). V was clipped by 5 bases and J by 8 bases, with 13 bases between them. Germline V gene lookup returns CDR1 SGHTA and CDR2 FQGTGA. This CDR3 is 13 amino acids long. CDR3 protein: CASSLNAGHEQFF. CDR3 nucleotide sequence: TGTGCCAGCAGCCTCAATGCAGGGCATGAGCAGTTCTTC.

This chain connects TRBV7-9 to TRBJ1-6; D remains unclear. Trimming pared 1 base from V and 8 bases from J, leaving 9 bases between. The germline gives CDR1 SEHNR, CDR2 FQNEAQ (reference sequence). The CDR3 extends over 14 amino acids. The CDR3 DNA reads as TGTGCCAGCAGCTTAGAAGTCAGTGATTCACCCCTCCACTTT. It specifies CASSLEVSDSPLHF.

V usage is TRBV7-2 and J usage is TRBJ1-2, with a tentative D call TRBD1 (5 bases). The V gene's germline CDR1 is SGHTA and CDR2 FQGNSA. The CDR3 sequence is 14 residues long. V lost 1 base to trimming and J lost 4 bases, with 10 bases between them. CDR3 protein: CASSLGATGYGYTF. DNA of the CDR3: TGTGCCAGCAGCTTAGGAGCAACAGGCTATGGCTACACCTTC.

V and J are TRBV28 and TRBJ2-6, with TRBD1 as a possible D gene (5 bases). The germline V gene has CDR1 MDHEN and CDR2 SYDVKM. The CDR3 totals 15 residues. V was shortened by 2 bases and J by 4 bases, with 9 bases between the two germline ends. The CDR3, as DNA: TGTGCCAGCAGTTTAAGGGGCGCGGGGGCCAACGTCCTGACTTTC. Translation gives CASSLRGAGANVLTF. Drawing the rest from reference TRBV28 and TRBJ2-6, the complete variable domain is DVKVTQSSRYLVKRTGEKVFLECVQDMDHENMFWYRQDPGLGLRLIYFSYDVKMKEKGDIPEGYSVSREKKERFSLILESASTNQTSMYLCASSLRGAGANVLTFGAGSRLTVL.

The genes are TRBV2 and TRBJ2-7; the match to TRBD2 covers 10 bases. The J segment lost 3 bases and the V segment lost 6 bases, leaving 11 bases of the junction unmatched. The CDR3 is 16 amino acids. Per the germline V gene, CDR1 is SNHLY and CDR2 is FYNNEI. This CDR3 reads CASRFPPASGSYEQYF. DNA for the CDR3: TGTGCCAGCAGATTCCCGCCGGCTAGCGGGAGCTACGAGCAGTACTTC.

The rearrangement joins TRBV7-8 to TRBJ2-1, with D hard to call. Germline CDR1 reads SGHVS; CDR2 reads FQNEAQ. Trimming removed 1 base at V and 7 bases at J, with 14 bases between. The CDR3 consists of 15 residues. In nucleotides, the CDR3 is TGTGCCAGCAGCTTAGGCGGAAGGGAAGGAAATGAGCAGTTCTTC. It codes for CASSLGGREGNEQFF.

The chain links TRBV6-5 to TRBJ1-5; D gene unclear. Germline CDR1 reads MNHEY; CDR2 reads SVGAGI. This CDR3 is 15 amino acids long. V dropped 2 bases and J dropped 3 bases, with 11 bases sitting between them. CDR3 amino acids: CASSYGQDLNQPQHF. CDR3 coding DNA: TGTGCCAGCAGTTACGGTCAGGACCTCAATCAGCCCCAGCATTTT.

The chain carries TRBV6-5 and TRBJ1-1, with 8 bases that match TRBD1. Germline loops: CDR1 MNHEY, CDR2 SVGAGI. The CDR3 consists of 14 residues. Trimming removed 5 bases from V and 1 base from J; junction bases left unmatched: 3. Here the CDR3 DNA reads TGTGCCAGCAGTCAGGGGGCTGGGAACACTGAAGCTTTCTTT. Translated: CASSQGAGNTEAFF.

The chain has TRBV24-1 and TRBJ2-2, with D perhaps matching TRBD1 (6 bases). The CDR3 runs 14 residues. V was cut by 3 bases and J by 6 bases, with 10 bases left in between. Germline CDR1 reads KGHDR; CDR2 reads SFDVKD. The CDR3 spells CATSDTQGSGELFF. The CDR3 coding sequence is TGTGCCACCAGTGATACACAGGGATCCGGGGAGCTGTTTTTT.

This chain uses TRBV5-1 with TRBJ2-2, with TRBD2 matching 7 bases. V was clipped by 4 bases and J by 7 bases; unmatched bases: 13. The germline gives CDR1 SGHRS, CDR2 YFSETQ. This CDR3 has 16 residues. CDR3 coding DNA: TGCGCCAGCAGCCCCCGCCTCGGCGGGAGAGGCGGGGAGCTGTTTTTT. This encodes CASSPRLGGRGGELFF.

This clone was seen just once. The rearrangement uses TRBV10-2 and TRBJ1-2; D is undetermined. V dropped 3 bases and J dropped 1 base, with 21 bases sitting between them. The length of the CDR3 is 18 residues. Germline V CDR1 and CDR2: WSHSY, SAAADI. CDR3 sequence: CASSDVRLSPNGNYGYTF. CDR3 in DNA: TGCGCCAGCAGTGACGTGCGCCTAAGCCCAAACGGTAACTATGGCTACACCTTC.

The V call is TRBV4-3, the J call TRBJ1-1; D not certain. The germline V and J ends were trimmed by 3 bases and 4 bases, with 9 bases remaining between them. CDR1 LGHNA and CDR2 YSLEER come from the germline V gene. The CDR3 runs 13 residues. The CDR3 DNA sequence: TGCGCCAGCAGCCAGGCCCGCGTCACTGAAGCTTTCTTT. It is translated as CASSQARVTEAFF.

The chain links TRBV11-3 to TRBJ1-1; D is unclear. The CDR3 consists of 15 residues. The V end was cut by 5 bases, the J end by 0 bases, with 13 bases between. Germline V CDR1 and CDR2: SGHNT, YENEEA. The CDR3 here is CASSGRPVMNTEAFF. The DNA of the CDR3 is TGTGCCAGCAGCGGACGTCCAGTAATGAACACTGAAGCTTTCTTT.

There are a few counts of this clone. The J gene is TRBJ2-2, the V gene TRBV6-2 or TRBV6-3; D call uncertain. CDR1 and CDR2 (germline): MNHEY, SVGEGT. The CDR3 covers 17 residues. Trimming took off 0 bases at V and 1 base at J, with 12 bases between the two ends. The CDR3 DNA reads TGTGCCAGCAGTTACTCAATAGACACCAGGAACACCGGGGAGCTGTTTTTT. This translates into CASSYSIDTRNTGELFF.

This clone was seen a single time. V is TRBV5-5 and J is TRBJ1-2; D gene unclear. Germline V gene data show CDR1 as SGHKS and CDR2 as YYEKEE (reference sequence). The length of the CDR3 is 13 residues. V dropped 4 bases and J dropped 8 bases, with 15 bases sitting between them. The CDR3 loop is CASSPVTEGGYTF. The DNA of the CDR3 is TGTGCCAGCAGCCCGGTCACTGAGGGCGGCTACACCTTC.

The chain carries TRBV24-1 and TRBJ2-5; 10 bases match TRBD2. The ends lost 2 bases at V and 5 bases at J; junction bases unmatched: 10. In germline, CDR1 is KGHDR, CDR2 SFDVKD. CDR3 length equals 17 residues. CDR3 protein: CATSDSSPLAGLETQYF. CDR3 sequence (DNA): TGTGCCACCAGTGATTCATCACCACTAGCGGGACTTGAGACCCAGTACTTC.

J is TRBJ2-1 and V is TRBV30, with D unresolved. The V end was cut by 0 bases, the J end by 0 bases, with 9 bases between. The germline V gene encodes CDR1 GTSNPN and CDR2 SVGIG (reference sequence). There are 15 residues in the CDR3. In DNA, the CDR3 is TGTGCCTGGAGTGTACCGGCTAGCTCCTACAATGAGCAGTTCTTC. This sequence encodes CAWSVPASSYNEQFF.

The chain joins TRBV10-3 to TRBJ1-1, with 7 bases identical to TRBD1. V gave up 6 bases and J gave up 5 bases; unmatched junction bases: 6. The CDR3 totals 13 residues. Germline V gene lookup returns CDR1 ENHRY and CDR2 SYGVKD. The CDR3 coding sequence is TGTGCCATCAGGTCACAGGGGAGGACTGAAGCTTTCTTT. Amino acid sequence: CAIRSQGRTEAFF.